Listed below are T cell receptor beta chains from one sample, sequenced in a study of T cells in localized non-small cell lung cancer. Here immunoSEQ multiplex PCR was the method, and the copy in TCRdb shows in-frame clones only, minus some. Here the sample spans 52,000 or so clones, around four fifths being singletons. Sequencing was performed on peripheral blood mononuclear cells, taken before any cancer treatment. These receptors all stem from a man between 40 and 70 years old with stage III lung adenocarcinoma. CDR3s leave out the opening cysteine and the closing phenylalanine or tryptophan. Each record gives: J gene, V gene, D gene, CDR3 protein. The D gene is left open where the match is weak.

J gene: TRBJ2-1; V gene: TRBV14; D gene: NA; CDR3 protein: ASRPDVGEQF
J gene: TRBJ1-2; V gene: TRBV9; D gene: NA; CDR3 protein: ASSVATTNYGYT
J gene: TRBJ2-7; V gene: TRBV27; D gene: TRBD1; CDR3 protein: ASSLGDRVYEQY
J gene: TRBJ2-7; V gene: TRBV10-2; D gene: NA; CDR3 protein: ASSELGIGYEQY
J gene: TRBJ1-2; V gene: TRBV30; D gene: NA; CDR3 protein: AWSVQGGYT
J gene: TRBJ2-5; V gene: TRBV4-1; D gene: TRBD1; CDR3 protein: ASSRGQNTAQETQY
J gene: TRBJ2-2; V gene: TRBV19; D gene: TRBD2; CDR3 protein: ASSIKLAGTGELF
J gene: TRBJ2-4; V gene: TRBV2; D gene: NA; CDR3 protein: ASSLDRRLQY
J gene: TRBJ2-2; V gene: TRBV25-1; D gene: TRBD2; CDR3 protein: ASSGTSGGQKNTGELF
J gene: TRBJ1-3; V gene: TRBV14; D gene: NA; CDR3 protein: ASGLGLGNTIY
J gene: TRBJ2-3; V gene: TRBV7-2; D gene: NA; CDR3 protein: ASSSRPYSTDTQY
J gene: TRBJ1-1; V gene: TRBV28; D gene: NA; CDR3 protein: ASRPDRYFMNTEAF
J gene: TRBJ1-3; V gene: TRBV9; D gene: NA; CDR3 protein: ASSGLGSGNTIY
J gene: TRBJ2-2; V gene: TRBV11-2; D gene: NA; CDR3 protein: ASSSRVNTGELF
J gene: TRBJ2-5; V gene: TRBV2; D gene: TRBD1; CDR3 protein: ASSGETGQGLRPQETQY
J gene: TRBJ1-2; V gene: TRBV29-1; D gene: NA; CDR3 protein: SAFSRVGGYT
J gene: TRBJ2-1; V gene: TRBV6-6; D gene: TRBD1; CDR3 protein: ASSYSRQGQF
J gene: TRBJ2-5; V gene: TRBV11-2; D gene: NA; CDR3 protein: ASSLSLRETQY
J gene: TRBJ1-2; V gene: TRBV19; D gene: NA; CDR3 protein: ASSLKSNYGYT
J gene: TRBJ2-7; V gene: TRBV10-2; D gene: TRBD2; CDR3 protein: ASSESYSGIYEQY
J gene: TRBJ1-3; V gene: TRBV5-5; D gene: NA; CDR3 protein: ASSLEDTIY
J gene: TRBJ1-6; V gene: TRBV7-9; D gene: NA; CDR3 protein: ASSRGRQGNSPLH
J gene: TRBJ2-5; V gene: TRBV29-1; D gene: NA; CDR3 protein: SVGDLETQY
J gene: TRBJ1-1; V gene: TRBV5-1; D gene: TRBD1; CDR3 protein: ASSLEGTGASNTEAF
J gene: TRBJ2-5; V gene: TRBV7-9; D gene: TRBD2; CDR3 protein: ASSSLAGVETQY
J gene: TRBJ2-5; V gene: TRBV13; D gene: TRBD1; CDR3 protein: ASSQGAGGYQETQY
J gene: TRBJ2-3; V gene: TRBV5-1; D gene: TRBD2; CDR3 protein: ASSPDPSGTSTDTQY
J gene: TRBJ2-7; V gene: TRBV30; D gene: NA; CDR3 protein: AWGWGSSSYEQY
J gene: TRBJ2-2; V gene: TRBV14; D gene: NA; CDR3 protein: ASSQETGFTGELF
J gene: TRBJ2-5; V gene: TRBV2; D gene: TRBD2; CDR3 protein: ASSQTSGGGETQY
J gene: TRBJ2-5; V gene: TRBV12-5; D gene: TRBD1; CDR3 protein: ASGLAAGGKRETQY
J gene: TRBJ2-3; V gene: TRBV5-1; D gene: TRBD2; CDR3 protein: ASSLGLALDTQY
J gene: TRBJ1-2; V gene: TRBV19; D gene: TRBD1; CDR3 protein: AGWDRAYGYT
J gene: TRBJ2-7; V gene: TRBV4-2; D gene: TRBD1; CDR3 protein: ASSQVETGTYEQY
J gene: TRBJ2-1; V gene: TRBV7-2; D gene: TRBD1; CDR3 protein: ACMSGQGFDEQF
J gene: TRBJ1-2; V gene: TRBV4-3; D gene: NA; CDR3 protein: ASSQVGRYIYGYT
J gene: TRBJ1-2; V gene: TRBV18; D gene: TRBD1; CDR3 protein: ASSPNTGVANYGYT
J gene: TRBJ2-3; V gene: TRBV5-1; D gene: NA; CDR3 protein: ASSLATETSTDTQY
J gene: TRBJ2-7; V gene: TRBV11-3; D gene: NA; CDR3 protein: ASGRRQSSSYEQY
J gene: TRBJ2-7; V gene: TRBV18; D gene: TRBD2; CDR3 protein: ASSRGGSYEQY
J gene: TRBJ2-7; V gene: TRBV30; D gene: NA; CDR3 protein: AWSGDGYEQY
J gene: TRBJ1-2; V gene: TRBV2; D gene: NA; CDR3 protein: ASSERGVNYGYT
J gene: TRBJ1-5; V gene: TRBV19; D gene: NA; CDR3 protein: ASSDRSDNQPQH
J gene: TRBJ2-2; V gene: TRBV6-6; D gene: NA; CDR3 protein: ASRSYRDFGELF
J gene: TRBJ2-3; V gene: TRBV30; D gene: NA; CDR3 protein: AWTDRKKRDPDTQY
J gene: TRBJ2-5; V gene: TRBV9; D gene: NA; CDR3 protein: ASSGTTEETQY
J gene: TRBJ1-1; V gene: TRBV7-6; D gene: NA; CDR3 protein: ASSSAGTEAF
J gene: TRBJ2-6; V gene: TRBV18; D gene: NA; CDR3 protein: ASSPVVTAGANVLT
J gene: TRBJ2-7; V gene: TRBV13; D gene: NA; CDR3 protein: ASSLVDHEQY